Listed below are T cell receptor beta chains from one sample, sequenced in a study of blood T cell repertoires in COVID-19. The protocol was immunoSEQ multiplex PCR, while the TCRdb copy is restricted to in-frame clones and leaves out a portion. The sample includes 75,000 to 100,000 clones, just under 90% of them seen just once. Sequenced material: peripheral blood. These receptors were obtained from a human donor in a cohort sampled during active COVID-19. CDR3s include the opening cysteine and the closing phenylalanine or tryptophan.

V	J	length	CDR3
TRBV6-5	TRBJ1-2	15	CASSSSPLSGYGYTF
TRBV5-4	TRBJ2-1	18	CASSSGLAGGSSYNEQFF
TRBV6-6	TRBJ1-3	16	CASSYQDSYSGNTIYF
TRBV11-2	TRBJ2-3	14	CASSQDRGSDTQYF
TRBV5-1	TRBJ1-4	14	CASSRQGSPEKLFF
TRBV18	TRBJ1-2	16	CASSPEWGDSNYGYTF
TRBV19	TRBJ2-3	14	CASSIGQASDTQYF
TRBV5-6	TRBJ2-5	15	CASSPHARFQETQYF
TRBV4-2	TRBJ1-5	16	CASSQVVGQENQPQHF
TRBV7-2	TRBJ1-5	18	CASSSGTGIVSGNQPQHF
TRBV19	TRBJ1-2	15	CASKFGPSTNYGYTF
TRBV3-1/TRBV3-2	TRBJ1-2	17	CASSQDGLMIITYGYTF
TRBV28	TRBJ1-5	14	CASNSGSFNQPQHF
TRBV3-1/TRBV3-2	TRBJ2-4	15	CASSPTGLAKNIQYF